This TCR beta chain was recorded in a study of cytomegalovirus exposure and HLA in healthy donors (dated by TCRdb to the late 2010s). Looking at the study overall: According to an earlier analysis of 450 to 650 of the donors, 150 million to 200 million T cells yielded 100 million or so unique TCR beta sequences and about 300 Gb of sequence data. Along with the roughly 670-subject first cohort, a separate validation cohort of 120 different subjects was used. The study aimed to test whether signatures of past pathogen exposure could be identified by cataloging public T cell receptors. The number of donors typed differed by locus, with roughly 620-630 for A, B, C, DRB1 and DQB1, more than 500 for DQA1, 600 to 610 for DPA1, and some 440 for DPB1. Donor age, sex, ethnicity and CMV serostatus were compiled together with the repertoire data. Of the roughly 400 genotyped donors, 65% to 90% were placed in the genetic ancestry cluster associated with self-reported Caucasian donors. An early release covering some 640 HLA-typed donors comprised roughly 300 gigabases of sequencing data and approximately 80 million unique TCR sequences. The T cell repertoires of several hundred subjects were profiled by immunosequencing and related to cytomegalovirus serostatus. An earlier analysis of roughly 580 of the donors used high-throughput TCR beta sequencing to judge whether each TCR beta V gene segment behaved as functional or pseudogenic. In a later analysis, previously published TCR beta repertoires from about 670 donors were re-analyzed and high-resolution HLA genotyping was added so that TCR occurrence patterns could be studied. The later analysis used no new phenotypic data to find candidate immune exposures, relying instead on TCR beta sequences and their occurrence across donors. On average, 235,054 unique TCR beta nucleotide sequences were sequenced per donor among some 420 genotyped donors of the cohort, with roughly 18% of those sequences being non-productive. In a later genetic analysis, genome-wide SNP genotypes for about 65% of the 666 donors were used, and that subset was treated as a discovery cohort. The study combined high-throughput TCR immunosequencing, statistical association of individual TCRs with disease status, and machine learning to predict cytomegalovirus infection status. Every repertoire in the discovery cohort had been generated on one and the same sequencing platform. HLA typing covered class I and class II loci at four-digit resolution. Roughly five DR-DQ haplotypes were treated as single units for association and clustering because of strong linkage in the cohort. Broader findings and caveats from the paper: Because some donors lacked HLA typing at each locus, the association tests relied only on the typed subset. Some 15 rarely observed V segments, including chromosome 9 orphons, were excluded from the earlier analysis of approximately 500 of the donors because counts were too low. According to a later analysis, most CMV-associated TCR beta chains appeared to be HLA-restricted, and the HLA associations seemed to be driven largely by CMV exposure. In both the original and validation cohorts, the classifier was reported to diagnose cytomegalovirus status with high specificity and sensitivity. In a later analysis, HLA-associated TCR beta chains were found to be more clonally expanded and to have lower generation probabilities than equally common non-associated chains. The study gave a list of 150 to 200 TCR beta chains associated with cytomegalovirus. A later analysis found that TCR association rates varied across HLA loci, with DRB1 alleles showing the most associated TCRs and HLA-C alleles the fewest. A further reported finding was that TCR beta sequences accurately predicted the HLA-A and HLA-B alleles for most subjects in the first cohort. The presence/absence analyses assumed that sequencing depth was roughly uniform across donors, and that assumption may not be true. Most TCR sequences were observed very rarely across donors, whereas some public TCRs were present in many individuals. In a later genetic analysis, fewer N-insertions in productive TCRs were reported among donors in an Asian-associated ancestry cluster than the 666-donor mean. The authors suggested that the approach could potentially be generalized to other disease states and immunological phenotypes. A cluster of highly shared sequence variants was judged likely to represent a technical artifact of the sequencing pipeline. An earlier analysis of 587 of the donors showed that most TCR beta V segments appeared in productive rearrangements either about 87% or about 30% of the time, which broadly matched IMGT annotations. When HLA alleles, especially DR and DQ, strongly co-occurred, attributing TCR associations to individual alleles was difficult. The cohort was sequenced for TCR beta chains only, and without alpha or paired-chain data the features that could be detected were limited. For the cohort, immune exposure information was limited to CMV serostatus. A later analysis reported that several top co-occurrence clusters appeared linked to parvovirus B19, influenza, CMV and Epstein-Barr virus. A few of the identified cytomegalovirus-associated TCR beta chains were confirmed in vitro to be specific for cytomegalovirus antigens. Correlated functional status among segregating V segments might be attributable to linkage disequilibrium, but an unknown experimental factor could not be ruled out. At a false discovery rate of 0.05, a later analysis linked under 20,000 TCR beta sequences to specific HLA alleles. V-gene and J-gene trimming of TCR beta chains was associated with a missense DCLRE1C variant in a later genetic analysis, and the association was replicated in an independent cohort.

Receptor libraries were prepared by the immunoSEQ multiplex PCR assay. The multiplex PCR relied on a mix of 60 forward primers for TCR Vbeta segments and 13 reverse primers for TCR Jbeta segments. The CDR3 region of rearranged TCR beta genes was amplified from genomic DNA by a multiplex PCR assay. On the Illumina HiSeq System, the amplified TCR beta libraries were sequenced as 87-base-pair reads. Per the source publication's procedure: A later analysis counted tens of millions of unique TCR beta chains across the 666 repertoires, and around 9.9 million of these chains were shared by at least two donors. Raw reads were error-corrected and collapsed into unique sequences by a nearest-neighbor algorithm in which closely related sequences were merged to remove PCR and sequencing errors. To assign V, D and J gene segments, CDR3 sequences were aligned to IMGT reference sequences. For a sequence to be retained, a match of at least six nucleotides was required to both a V gene segment and a J gene segment. Rearrangements were called productive when the CDR3 lacked stop codons and stayed in frame with V and J; all others were non-productive. CDR3 was defined by IMGT convention, running from the second conserved V-encoded cysteine to the conserved J-encoded phenylalanine. The earlier analysis of 587 of the donors excluded sequences that lacked an unambiguous match to a single V gene segment. An earlier analysis of several hundred of the donors classified V segments as functional when productive rearrangements were above 56.7% and as segregating when the standard deviation between donors was above 5%. A statistical classification framework was built to diagnose cytomegalovirus status from the catalog of TCR beta chain sequences. In a later analysis, TCR nucleotide sequences were compared against IMGT/GENE-DB human TR gene sequences so that V and J genes could be assigned. The TCRdist pipeline was used in a later analysis to assign CDR3 sequences and most-parsimonious VDJ recombination scenarios. A later analysis defined each TCR beta chain by its CDR3 amino acid sequence plus V-gene family, and excluded reads lacking a unique V-gene family. A later analysis removed 500 to 650 highly shared, low-generation-probability nucleotide sequences to deal with suspected cross-contamination and a sequencing artifact. In a later analysis, a clonal expansion index was calculated for each public chain from normalized within-repertoire ranks of inferred template counts. A later analysis computed generation probabilities with a VDJ recombination model fitted to out-of-frame rearrangements, and checked the results against IGoR. In a later analysis, hypergeometric tests were used to score TCR-TCR, TCR-HLA and TCR-CMV co-occurrence, with a repertoire-size bias correction applied to TCR pairs. False discovery rates were estimated in a later analysis by permuting HLA or CMV assignments 20 times. In a later analysis, co-occurring TCRs were grouped using DBSCAN, with TCRdist sequence similarity added in when clustering inside HLA-allele-positive subsets. For co-occurrence clustering, repertoires with fewer than 30,000 or more than 120,000 public chains were excluded, along with roughly 5 repertoires with anomalous nucleotide sharing. Not all clones reach the TCRdb copy of this immuneACCESS table, which keeps in-frame sequences only. Checked studies attribute under half of the gap to unresolved V genes and leave the rest unexplained. V and J calls and clone size are given by that table; D and trimming were obtained from the DNA. The sample contains 250,000 or so clones, 70% to 90% of them found a single time. About 1.2% of the sample rests with the top ten.

In total, fewer than 750 healthy bone marrow donors made up the cohort. At the time of sampling, all cohort members were nominally healthy, though unrecorded immune exposures were likely present. Of the 666 cohort members, 250 to 300 had a positive CMV serostatus and just over 350 had a negative one, while no CMV serostatus was recorded for the donor. A peripheral blood sample was provided by each donor, and peripheral blood mononuclear cells were used for TCR beta sequencing. Genomic DNA extraction from the blood cell samples was performed with the Qiagen DNeasy Blood Extraction Kit. A note on this clone: Its recognized antigen is unknown. Base quality data are lacking; no much larger clone is found one base away.

Sequencing was performed on PBMCs. The sequence came from a human donor in good health.

The bases are TGTGCCAGTAGAGCGGGACGCTCCTACAATGAGCAGTTCTTC. This encodes CASRAGRSYNEQFF. The V and J genes are TRBV19 and TRBJ2-1; the central 7 bases match TRBD2. The CDR3, from cysteine to phenylalanine, totals 14 residues. Only CDR3 DNA remains: 42 bases, in frame from the first base. The germline V end is reduced by 6 bases and the J end by 0 bases; junction bases left unmatched: 2. CDR1 and CDR2, looked up from the germline V gene (reference sequence), are LNHDA and SQIVND.